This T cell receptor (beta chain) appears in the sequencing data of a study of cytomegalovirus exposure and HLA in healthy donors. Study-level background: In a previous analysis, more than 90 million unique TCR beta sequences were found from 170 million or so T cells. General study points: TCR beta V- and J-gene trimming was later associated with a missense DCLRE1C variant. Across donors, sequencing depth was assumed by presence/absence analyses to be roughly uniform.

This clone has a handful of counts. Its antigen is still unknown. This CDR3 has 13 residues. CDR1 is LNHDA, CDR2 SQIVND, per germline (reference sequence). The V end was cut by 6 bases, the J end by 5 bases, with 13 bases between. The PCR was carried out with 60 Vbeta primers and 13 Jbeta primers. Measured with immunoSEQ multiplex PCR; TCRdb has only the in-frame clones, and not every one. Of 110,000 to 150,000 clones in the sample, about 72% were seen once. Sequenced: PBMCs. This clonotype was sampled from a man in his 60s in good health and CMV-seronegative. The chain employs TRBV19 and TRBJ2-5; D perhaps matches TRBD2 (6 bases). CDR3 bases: TGTGCCAGTAGCAAACTAGCCACGGAGACCCAGTACTTC. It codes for CASSKLATETQYF.